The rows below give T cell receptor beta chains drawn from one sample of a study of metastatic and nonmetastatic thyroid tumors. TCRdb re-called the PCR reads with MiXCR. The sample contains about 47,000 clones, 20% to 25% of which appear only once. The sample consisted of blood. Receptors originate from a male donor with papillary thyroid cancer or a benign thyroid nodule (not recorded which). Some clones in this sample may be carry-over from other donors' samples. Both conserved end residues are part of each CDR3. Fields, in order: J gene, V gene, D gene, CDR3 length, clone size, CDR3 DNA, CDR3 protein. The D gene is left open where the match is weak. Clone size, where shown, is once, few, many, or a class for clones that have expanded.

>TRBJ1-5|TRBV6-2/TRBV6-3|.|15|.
TGTGCCAGCAGTTGGGGGGTCGATAGCAATCAGCCCCAGCATTTT
CASSWGVDSNQPQHF
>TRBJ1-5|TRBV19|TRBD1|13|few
TGTGCCAGTACCTTACAGGGGAATCAGCCCCAGCATTTT
CASTLQGNQPQHF
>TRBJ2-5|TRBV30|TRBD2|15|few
TGTGCCTGGAGCGCCGGGACTAGCGCCCAAGAGACCCAGTACTTC
CAWSAGTSAQETQYF
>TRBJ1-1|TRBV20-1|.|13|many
TGCAGTGCTAGAAAAAATATGAACACTGAAGCTTTCTTT
CSARKNMNTEAFF
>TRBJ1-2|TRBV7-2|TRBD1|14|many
TGTGCCAGCAGCTTACAGAGGACAGGGGGTGGCTACACCTTC
CASSLQRTGGGYTF
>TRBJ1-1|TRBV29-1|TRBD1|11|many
TGCAGCGTCGCCGGGACAGAAAATGCTTTCTTT
CSVAGTENAFF
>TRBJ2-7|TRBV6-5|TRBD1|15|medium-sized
TGTGCCAGCAGTTACTCCGGGACAGGGGGCTACGAGCAGTACTTC
CASSYSGTGGYEQYF
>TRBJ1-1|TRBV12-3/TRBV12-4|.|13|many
TGTGCCAGCAGCTTAGCCGGGGACACTGAAGCTTTCTTT
CASSLAGDTEAFF
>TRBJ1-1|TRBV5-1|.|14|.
TGCGCCAGCAGTGAGGGGGGGCGAAGCACTGAAGCTTTCTTT
CASSEGGRSTEAFF
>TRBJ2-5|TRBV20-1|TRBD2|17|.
TGCAGTTCTCCCCCCCCGGGACTAGCGGGAGGAGGGGAGACCCAGTACTTC
CSSPPPGLAGGGETQYF
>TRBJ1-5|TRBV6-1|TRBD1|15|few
TGTGCCAGCAGTCTGGGACAGGGGTACAATCAGCCCCAGCATTTT
CASSLGQGYNQPQHF
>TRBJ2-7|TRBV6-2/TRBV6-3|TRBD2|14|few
TGTGCCAGCAGTCTTACTAGCGGGATGGGGGAGCAGTACTTC
CASSLTSGMGEQYF
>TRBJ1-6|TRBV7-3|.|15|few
TGTGCCAGCAGCTTATTAGGGCAAAATAATTCACCCCTCCACTTT
CASSLLGQNNSPLHF
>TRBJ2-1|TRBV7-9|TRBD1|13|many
TGTGCCAGCAGCCTAAGTCTGGACAGGGATGCGCACTTC
CASSLSLDRDAHF
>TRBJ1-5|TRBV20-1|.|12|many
TGCAGGAGGGGGTTTAGCAATCAGCCCCAGCATTTT
CRRGFSNQPQHF